A single sample is the source of the 14 T cell receptor beta chains below, sequenced in a study of blood T cell repertoires in COVID-19. Using immunoSEQ multiplex PCR, the repertoire was profiled, and TCRdb retains in-frame clones only, with some absent. This table holds about 160,000 clones, around 80% found once. Material for sequencing was peripheral blood. These receptors all come from a human donor with acute or convalescent COVID-19. The donor label of this sample is uncertain.

The chain carries TRBV2 and TRBJ1-5; TRBD1 matches 7 bases. This CDR3 is built from 13 residues. Germline CDR1 is SNHLY and CDR2 is FYNNEI. The junction had 5 bases not matched to a gene; V was cut back by 7 bases and J by 5 bases. CDR3: CASNNDRDQPQHF. CDR3 nucleotide sequence: TGTGCCAGCAATAACGACAGGGATCAGCCCCAGCATTTT. Variable domain in full (rest from reference TRBV2 and TRBJ1-5): EPEVTQTPSHQVTQMGQEVILRCVPISNHLYFYWYRQILGQKVEFLVSFYNNEISEKSEIFDDQFSVERPDGSNFTLKIRSTKLEDSAMYFCASNNDRDQPQHFGDGTRLSIL.

The chain uses TRBV6-5 and TRBJ1-6, with a possible D match to TRBD1 (6 bases). V lost 5 bases and J lost 9, with 17 bases in between. Germline V lookup: CDR1 MNHEY, CDR2 SVGAGI. This CDR3 contains 15 residues. The CDR3 coding sequence is TGTGCCAGCAGTCGACAGGACCCACGCGGTTCACCCCTCCACTTT. It is translated as CASSRQDPRGSPLHF.

V and J are TRBV6-5 and TRBJ2-5; 9 bases line up with TRBD2. The CDR3 runs 16 residues. From germline, CDR1 is MNHEY and CDR2 SVGAGI. Trimming at V came to 2 bases and at J to 3 bases, leaving 7 bases not matched to a gene. In nucleotides, the CDR3 is TGTGCCAGCAGTTACAAGGGTAGCGGGGGAGAAGAGACCCAGTACTTC. Its protein is CASSYKGSGGEETQYF.

The chain employs TRBV15 and TRBJ1-2; TRBD1 agrees at 8 bases. CDR1 is LNHNV and CDR2 is YYDKDF in the germline V gene (reference sequence). Germline trimming cut 4 bases from V and 8 bases from J; bases unmatched to any gene: 12. The CDR3 length is 15 residues. The CDR3 DNA follows: TGTGCCACCAGCATAACCCCGACAGGGGCTAGGGGCTACACCTTC. Protein: CATSITPTGARGYTF.

This chain's CDR3 is CASSLDRTGYTF. The CDR3 region has the DNA TGTGCCAGCAGCTTGGACAGAACTGGCTACACCTTC. V is TRBV7-9 and J is TRBJ1-2, with D maybe TRBD1 (6 bases). CDR3 length equals 12 residues. The germline V gene has CDR1 SEHNR and CDR2 FQNEAQ (reference sequence). V was shortened by 3 bases and J by 7 bases, with 9 bases between the two germline ends.

This sequence joins TRBV6-1 and TRBJ2-5, with TRBD2 identical over 10 bases. CDR3 length: 14 amino acids. V dropped 2 bases and J dropped 6; count of bases not matched to a gene: 3. Germline assignment: CDR1 MNHNS and CDR2 SASEGT. DNA of the CDR3: TGTGCCAGCAGTGAACGGGGACTAGCGAAGACCCAGTACTTC. It yields the protein CASSERGLAKTQYF.

This clone was seen more than once but under ten times. The rearrangement joins TRBV7-2 to TRBJ1-5; 7 bases match TRBD1. From germline, CDR1 is SGHTA and CDR2 FQGNSA. Losses at the gene ends were 1 base for V and 7 bases for J; bases not matched to a gene: 1. The CDR3 totals 13 residues. The CDR3 region is CASSLDRGQPQHF. In nucleotides, the CDR3 is TGTGCCAGCAGCTTAGACAGGGGACAGCCCCAGCATTTT.

CDR3 amino acids: CASSERWSNYGYTF. DNA of the CDR3: TGTGCCAGCAGTGAACGGTGGAGTAACTATGGCTACACCTTC. The chain joins TRBV25-1 to TRBJ1-2; D uncertain. This CDR3 is built from 14 residues. V lost 2 bases to trimming and J lost 1 base, with 8 bases between them. Germline assignment: CDR1 MGHDK and CDR2 SYGVNS.

CDR3 nucleotide sequence: TGTGCCAGCAGCTTTTTGTTAGGGGCCTATGGCTACACCTTC. This translates into CASSFLLGAYGYTF. This rearrangement joins TRBV5-5 to TRBJ1-2; possible D gene TRBD1, 5 bases. CDR1 SGHKS and CDR2 YYEKEE come from the germline V gene (reference sequence). The CDR3 extends over 14 amino acids. V shed 2 bases and J shed 4 bases, with 12 bases lying between them.

V and J are TRBV30 and TRBJ1-2; TRBD1 matches at 7 bases. The CDR3 extends over 13 amino acids. CDR1 is GTSNPN and CDR2 is SVGIG in the germline V gene (reference sequence). Losses at the gene ends were 2 bases for V and 8 bases for J; bases not matched to a gene: 8. The CDR3 sequence: CAWSYPGQRGYTF. The DNA for the CDR3 is TGTGCCTGGAGTTATCCGGGACAGAGGGGCTACACCTTC.

J is TRBJ2-3 and V is TRBV2; tentatively, D is TRBD2 (5 bases). This CDR3 contains 14 residues. Between the trimmed V and J ends, which lost 3 bases and 2 bases, there was a span of 9 bases. The germline gives CDR1 SNHLY, CDR2 FYNNEI. This chain's CDR3 is CASSERAFTDTQYF. DNA for the CDR3: TGTGCCAGCAGTGAGCGGGCCTTCACAGATACGCAGTATTTT.

V usage is TRBV15 and J usage is TRBJ1-3; the D is unclear. The V gene's germline CDR1 is LNHNV and CDR2 YYDKDF (reference sequence). This CDR3 has 17 residues. Trimming removed 1 base from V and 0 bases from J, with 13 bases in between. The CDR3 sequence is CATSRGTGLSSGNTIYF. Here the CDR3 DNA reads TGTGCCACCAGCAGAGGTACTGGACTCAGCTCTGGAAACACCATATATTTT.

The chain recombines TRBV7-3 with TRBJ2-1; 9 positions match TRBD2. CDR1 is SGHTA and CDR2 is FQGTGA in the germline V gene. CDR3 length: 14 amino acids. Trimming at V came to 7 bases and at J to 8 bases, leaving 9 bases not matched to a gene. This CDR3 reads CASTQGGGADEQFF. In DNA, the CDR3 is TGTGCCAGCACCCAGGGCGGGGGGGCCGATGAGCAGTTCTTC.

This chain connects TRBV29-1 to TRBJ1-3; no definite D call. Germline V gene sequence: CDR1 SQVTM, CDR2 ANQGSEA. V was shortened by 5 bases and J by 0 bases, with 5 bases between the two germline ends. The CDR3 totals 12 residues. The CDR3 sequence is CSVTVSGNTIYF. The CDR3 DNA sequence: TGCAGCGTTACAGTCTCTGGAAACACCATATATTTT.